Listed below are T cell receptor beta chains from one sample, sequenced in a study of CD8+ T cells in alopecia areata. The method was immunoSEQ multiplex PCR; TCRdb's version includes in-frame clones alone and lacks a portion of them. In the table there are 150,000 to 200,000 clones, approximately 56% of which are singletons. Here the sequenced sample was CD4+ T cells sorted from blood, taken at week 0. The receptor source for this set is a human donor with alopecia areata. The CDR3 runs from the conserved cysteine through the conserved F or W. The order of the fields is V gene, D gene, J gene, CDR3 protein. A D gene is named only where the DNA matches it firmly.

TRBV10-3	TRBD2	TRBJ2-5	CAISGQRGKETQYF
TRBV6-6	-	TRBJ1-1	CASSYVSISGTEAFF
TRBV10-3	-	TRBJ1-5	CAISESGVEQPQHF
TRBV7-9	TRBD1	TRBJ2-7	CASSRGQGGEQYF
TRBV4-1	TRBD2	TRBJ2-5	CASSHPSWGGVETQYF
TRBV7-9	-	TRBJ1-6	CASSWGTGGDNSPLHF
TRBV29-1	-	TRBJ1-1	CSGLKGGFNTEAFF
TRBV5-8	-	TRBJ2-3	CASSFPGSTQYF
TRBV5-6	-	TRBJ1-1	CATGRDTEAFF
TRBV13	TRBD1	TRBJ2-7	CASSPAVGQGAYEQYF
TRBV19	-	TRBJ1-5	CASSLGMIQPQHF
TRBV25-1	-	TRBJ1-2	CASSDPQGNYGYTF
TRBV29-1	-	TRBJ1-1	CSAAQGRMNTEAFF
TRBV29-1	-	TRBJ1-1	CSVERVVNTEAFF
TRBV5-1	TRBD1	TRBJ2-7	CASSLGGQGAYEQYF
TRBV7-2	-	TRBJ1-5	CASSTQGDQPQHF
TRBV15	-	TRBJ2-5	CATSRDAAGRETQYF
TRBV7-9	-	TRBJ2-7	CASRLDTLGEQYF
TRBV30	TRBD1	TRBJ2-5	CAWSVQGETQYF
TRBV30	TRBD1	TRBJ1-5	CAWSRPGQGVYQPQHF
TRBV4-2	-	TRBJ1-4	CASSRGGWVEKLFF
TRBV9	-	TRBJ2-5	CASSPRPQETQYF
TRBV27	-	TRBJ1-2	CASSLSPNANYGYTF
TRBV5-6	-	TRBJ1-6	CASSLSGNSPLHF